Given below is one TCR beta chain in context. Its antigen is still unknown. The sample belongs to a study of cytomegalovirus exposure and HLA in healthy donors. CDR3 length: 14 residues. The V and J ends lost 4 bases and 5 bases respectively, with 13 bases between them. CDR1 SGHTA and CDR2 FQGNSA come from the germline V gene. Both 60 Vbeta primers and 13 Jbeta primers went into the PCR. Profiled with immunoSEQ multiplex PCR; TCRdb holds only in-frame clones, not every one. The sample has about 170,000 clones, roughly 80% seen once. Whole-study findings and limits: Earlier results showed most TCR beta V segments being productive about 87% or about 30% of the time.

The origin of this receptor is a woman younger than 30 in good health and CMV-seronegative. The chain has TRBV7-2 and TRBJ2-3, with D maybe TRBD1 (5 bases). Specimen: PBMCs. This chain's CDR3 is CASSYVGHVDTQYF. Written as DNA, the CDR3 is TGTGCCAGCAGCTATGTGGGGCATGTAGATACGCAGTATTTT.